Presented here are 8 T cell receptor beta chains from one specimen sequenced in a study of T cells in localized non-small cell lung cancer. This table comes from immunoSEQ multiplex PCR, and its TCRdb copy is limited to in-frame clones, with some not included. This sample has some 85,000 clones; around 80% occur once, and the top ten carry around 21%. The material was PBMCs, obtained before any cancer treatment. The receptors were sampled from a man aged 40 to 70 with stage II squamous cell lung carcinoma.

This clone was seen only a few times. This chain connects TRBV29-1 to TRBJ1-4, with a tentative D call TRBD1 (6 bases). The CDR3 has 14 residues. Trimming left V 8 bases short and J 0 bases short, with 13 bases between. Germline V gene sequence: CDR1 SQVTM, CDR2 ANQGSEA. The CDR3: CSIRRGSTNEKLFF. The DNA for the CDR3 is TGCAGCATTCGCAGGGGATCAACTAATGAAAAACTGTTTTTT.

The chain uses TRBV19 and TRBJ2-3; 15 nucleotides match TRBD2. The CDR3 spans 16 residues. Germline loops: CDR1 LNHDA, CDR2 SQIVND (reference sequence). V gave up 5 bases and J gave up 2 bases; unmatched junction bases: 2. DNA for the CDR3: TGTGCCAGTAGTGGGACTAGCGGGGGGATCACAGATACGCAGTATTTT. This sequence encodes CASSGTSGGITDTQYF.

The chain couples TRBV5-1 to TRBJ2-3, with a tentative D call TRBD2 (6 bases). Per the germline V gene, CDR1 is SGHRS and CDR2 is YFSETQ. Trimming removed 2 bases from V and 2 bases from J, with 15 bases in between. The CDR3 extends over 16 amino acids. DNA of the CDR3: TGCGCCAGCAGCTTAGGCGGGGCGACTTCCACAGATACGCAGTATTTT. It encodes CASSLGGATSTDTQYF.

This clone was picked up one time. This chain connects TRBV4-3 to TRBJ2-3; D is ambiguous. V was trimmed by 1 base and J by 6 bases, leaving 17 bases between them. Germline CDR1 reads LGHNA; CDR2 reads YSLEER. The CDR3 is 16 amino acids. CDR3 sequence (DNA): TGCGCCAGCAGCCAAGCGTCGCCGGCCGTGATGGATACGCAGTATTTT. Its translation is CASSQASPAVMDTQYF.

The V gene is TRBV7-9, the J gene TRBJ2-7, with a weak D call TRBD2 (6 bases). Trimming cost V 1 base and J 3 bases, with 13 bases left between them. This CDR3 has 15 residues. Germline-derived CDR1 and CDR2 are SEHNR and FQNEAQ (reference sequence). The CDR3 here is CASSLVGGQNYEQYF. Here the CDR3 DNA reads TGTGCCAGCAGCTTAGTAGGAGGGCAGAACTACGAGCAGTACTTC. The full variable domain, rest sourced from reference TRBV7-9 and TRBJ2-7, is DTGVSQNPRHKITKRGQNVTFRCDPISEHNRLYWYRQTLGQGPEFLTYFQNEAQLEKSRLLSDRFSAERPKGSFSTLEIQRTEQGDSAMYLCASSLVGGQNYEQYFGPGTRLTVT.

The chain is built from TRBV28 and TRBJ2-7, with D perhaps TRBD2 (5 bases). The germline V and J ends were trimmed by 7 bases and 5 bases, with 15 bases remaining between them. The germline V gene has CDR1 MDHEN and CDR2 SYDVKM. The CDR3 loop spans 13 amino acids. The DNA for the CDR3 is TGTGCCAGCACCCCCCCAGCGGCTCACGAGCAGTACTTC. This codes for CASTPPAAHEQYF.

V usage is TRBV9 and J usage is TRBJ1-3, with D perhaps matching TRBD1 (5 bases). The CDR3 loop spans 16 amino acids. CDR1 SGDLS and CDR2 YYNGEE come from the germline V gene. Trimming left V 4 bases short and J 4 bases short, with 18 bases between. The CDR3 bases are TGTGCCAGCAGCCCCAACTGGGGGGGTTCCGGAAACACCATATATTTT. Encoded protein: CASSPNWGGSGNTIYF.

V usage is TRBV29-1 and J usage is TRBJ1-1; D gene ambiguous. This CDR3 is built from 13 residues. Trimming stripped 2 bases from V and 1 base from J, with 8 bases between. Per germline, CDR1 SQVTM and CDR2 ANQGSEA. The CDR3 DNA reads as TGCAGCGTTGAATCAGGTTGGAACACTGAAGCTTTCTTT. It specifies CSVESGWNTEAFF.